Sequencing of this T cell receptor (beta chain) was carried out in a study of T cells after yellow fever vaccination. Points from the study as a whole: Contaminants from the bulk population, in the form of abundant clonotypes, could be found in FACS-sorted repertoires. Subsequent booster samples again held most clones from primary vaccination (96% CD4, nearly 90% CD8).

There are a few counts of this clonotype. Its target is unknown. CDR3 size: 14 residues. The J segment lost 6 bases and the V segment lost 6 bases, leaving 7 bases of the junction unmatched. Template switching with 5'RACE generated the TCR cDNA and added a universal primer site and UMIs. TCRdb re-called the 5' RACE reads through MiXCR, storing one row per CDR3 protein. The table has fewer than 650,000 distinct CDR3 sequences, 21% seen once. This material consisted of PBMCs, taken approximately 22 days after the first yellow fever vaccination. The chain is built from TRBV12-3 or TRBV12-4 and TRBJ2-1, with 8 positions matching TRBD1. The TCR originated in a man younger than 30 who received the YFV17D yellow fever vaccine. The CDR3 bases are TGTGCCAGCAGCACCACAGGGGGTTCCAATGAGCAGTTCTTC. Encoded protein: CASSTTGGSNEQFF.